This is a list of T cell receptor beta chains from one sample in a study of blood T cell repertoires in COVID-19. Sequencing was performed with immunoSEQ multiplex PCR; in TCRdb, only in-frame clones are kept and a portion is missing. The sample comprises some 210,000 clones, 90% to 95% of which are singletons, and 0.95% to 1.5% rests with the top ten. The sample consisted of peripheral blood. The receptor set was obtained from a man younger than 40 with acute or convalescent COVID-19. Both conserved end residues are part of each CDR3. A D gene is named only where the DNA matches it firmly. The size field is filled for only some rows; it gives once, few, many or a size class.

d_gene: .; abundance: .; v_gene: TRBV3-1/TRBV3-2; j_gene: TRBJ2-3; CDR3aa: CASSQDPASPGTDTQYF; CDR3nt: TGTGCCAGCAGCCAAGATCCCGCTAGTCCGGGCACAGATACGCAGTATTTT
d_gene: TRBD1; abundance: .; v_gene: TRBV3-1/TRBV3-2; j_gene: TRBJ1-5; CDR3aa: CASSQGRGPNQPQHF; CDR3nt: TGTGCCAGCAGCCAGGGCAGGGGGCCCAATCAGCCCCAGCATTTT
d_gene: .; abundance: .; v_gene: TRBV3-1/TRBV3-2; j_gene: TRBJ2-7; CDR3aa: CASSQSLSSYEQYF; CDR3nt: TGTGCCAGCAGCCAAAGTTTAAGCTCGTACGAGCAGTACTTC
d_gene: .; abundance: .; v_gene: TRBV12-5; j_gene: TRBJ1-1; CDR3aa: CASGFPRTDLNTEAFF; CDR3nt: TGTGCTAGTGGTTTCCCCCGGACAGACTTAAACACTGAAGCTTTCTTT
d_gene: .; abundance: .; v_gene: TRBV29-1; j_gene: TRBJ1-5; CDR3aa: CSVVARYSNQPQHF; CDR3nt: TGCAGCGTTGTCGCCCGGTATAGCAATCAGCCCCAGCATTTT
d_gene: .; abundance: .; v_gene: TRBV2; j_gene: TRBJ2-5; CDR3aa: CASVRTEVVQETQYF; CDR3nt: TGTGCCAGTGTACGGACAGAAGTAGTCCAAGAGACCCAGTACTTC
d_gene: TRBD2; abundance: once; v_gene: TRBV11-2; j_gene: TRBJ2-3; CDR3aa: CASSLLPRTSGTDTQYF; CDR3nt: TGTGCCAGCAGCTTATTACCAAGGACTAGCGGCACAGATACGCAGTATTTT
d_gene: .; abundance: .; v_gene: TRBV6-6; j_gene: TRBJ2-1; CDR3aa: CASSQTGVLGQFF; CDR3nt: TGTGCCAGCAGTCAAACGGGGGTATTAGGGCAGTTCTTC
d_gene: TRBD2; abundance: .; v_gene: TRBV3-1/TRBV3-2; j_gene: TRBJ2-7; CDR3aa: CASSQSSGSSYEQYF; CDR3nt: TGTGCCAGCAGCCAATCTAGCGGGAGCTCCTACGAGCAGTACTTC
d_gene: TRBD1; abundance: once; v_gene: TRBV5-1; j_gene: TRBJ2-5; CDR3aa: CASSPGTGLSQETQYF; CDR3nt: TGCGCCAGCAGCCCCGGGACAGGGCTGAGTCAAGAGACCCAGTACTTC
d_gene: .; abundance: .; v_gene: TRBV21-1; j_gene: TRBJ1-5; CDR3aa: CASSTRGQGEPQPQHF; CDR3nt: TGTGCCAGCAGCACCCGGGGACAGGGGGAACCCCAGCCCCAGCATTTT
d_gene: .; abundance: few; v_gene: TRBV19; j_gene: TRBJ1-3; CDR3aa: CASKSYGGDSGNTIYF; CDR3nt: TGTGCCAGTAAAAGTTATGGGGGCGACTCTGGAAACACCATATATTTT
d_gene: TRBD2; abundance: .; v_gene: TRBV10-3; j_gene: TRBJ2-5; CDR3aa: CAISGLPGAGGPQETQYF; CDR3nt: TGTGCCATCAGTGGCCTCCCGGGGGCGGGGGGGCCCCAAGAGACCCAGTACTTC
d_gene: .; abundance: .; v_gene: TRBV28; j_gene: TRBJ2-7; CDR3aa: CASGTGYEQYF; CDR3nt: TGTGCCAGCGGGACTGGCTACGAGCAGTACTTC
d_gene: TRBD1; abundance: .; v_gene: TRBV11-1; j_gene: TRBJ1-1; CDR3aa: CASSLVGQGSDEAFF; CDR3nt: TGTGCCAGCAGCTTAGTGGGACAGGGGTCGGATGAAGCTTTCTTT
d_gene: .; abundance: .; v_gene: TRBV19; j_gene: TRBJ2-2; CDR3aa: CASSPQRASNTGELFF; CDR3nt: TGTGCCAGTAGTCCCCAGCGGGCATCAAACACCGGGGAGCTGTTTTTT
d_gene: TRBD1; abundance: .; v_gene: TRBV2; j_gene: TRBJ1-4; CDR3aa: CASSSPRDRGREKLFF; CDR3nt: TGTGCCAGCAGTTCCCCCCGGGACAGGGGGCGAGAAAAACTGTTTTTT
d_gene: TRBD1; abundance: .; v_gene: TRBV7-6; j_gene: TRBJ1-1; CDR3aa: CASSPRPGRGDTEAFF; CDR3nt: TGTGCCAGCAGCCCACGGCCCGGCAGGGGGGACACTGAAGCTTTCTTT
d_gene: TRBD1; abundance: .; v_gene: TRBV15; j_gene: TRBJ1-2; CDR3aa: CATKLTGTGGYTF; CDR3nt: TGTGCCACCAAATTGACAGGGACGGGCGGCTACACCTTC
d_gene: TRBD2; abundance: .; v_gene: TRBV28; j_gene: TRBJ2-1; CDR3aa: CASSIGTSGRLSEQFF; CDR3nt: TGTGCCAGCAGTATTGGGACTAGCGGGAGACTTAGTGAGCAGTTCTTC
d_gene: TRBD2; abundance: .; v_gene: TRBV15; j_gene: TRBJ2-5; CDR3aa: CATSRGLAGSETQYF; CDR3nt: TGTGCCACCAGCAGAGGACTAGCGGGGTCAGAGACCCAGTACTTC
d_gene: .; abundance: .; v_gene: TRBV6-5; j_gene: TRBJ2-1; CDR3aa: CASSYSTASYNEQFF; CDR3nt: TGTGCCAGCAGTTACTCGACAGCCTCCTACAATGAGCAGTTCTTC
d_gene: .; abundance: .; v_gene: TRBV9; j_gene: TRBJ1-2; CDR3aa: CASSVGRGAYGYTF; CDR3nt: TGTGCCAGCAGCGTGGGCAGGGGAGCCTATGGCTACACCTTC
d_gene: TRBD2; abundance: .; v_gene: TRBV13; j_gene: TRBJ2-3; CDR3aa: CASSEMTSVLEEDTQYF; CDR3nt: TGTGCCAGCAGCGAAATGACTAGCGTCTTGGAGGAGGATACGCAGTATTTT
d_gene: TRBD1; abundance: .; v_gene: TRBV20-1; j_gene: TRBJ1-3; CDR3aa: CSAGGTARLRF; CDR3nt: TGCAGTGCGGGTGGGACAGCCAGATTGAGGTTT
d_gene: TRBD1; abundance: .; v_gene: TRBV5-1; j_gene: TRBJ1-4; CDR3aa: CASTPQGAGEKLFF; CDR3nt: TGCGCCAGCACACCACAGGGGGCGGGAGAAAAACTGTTTTTT
d_gene: TRBD1; abundance: .; v_gene: TRBV6-5; j_gene: TRBJ1-5; CDR3aa: CASSSLSTGGYQPQHF; CDR3nt: TGTGCCAGCAGTTCCCTATCTACAGGGGGCTATCAGCCCCAGCATTTT
d_gene: .; abundance: .; v_gene: TRBV5-1; j_gene: TRBJ1-2; CDR3aa: CASSEDPGRGYTF; CDR3nt: TGCGCCAGCAGCGAGGACCCAGGGAGGGGCTACACCTTC
d_gene: .; abundance: once; v_gene: TRBV27; j_gene: TRBJ2-3; CDR3aa: CASSLYRGSTDTQYF; CDR3nt: TGTGCCAGCAGTTTATACCGGGGGAGCACAGATACGCAGTATTTT